The rows below give T cell receptor beta chains drawn from one sample of a study of blood T cells in healthy people across ages. From the 5' RACE reads, TCRdb called clonotypes with MiXCR, one entry per CDR3 protein. The table lists about 800,000 distinct CDR3 sequences, about 46% of them singletons. The sample was blood. These TCRs come from an elderly man in good health. CDR3s include the opening cysteine and the closing phenylalanine or tryptophan. A D gene is named only where the DNA matches it firmly. Size is stated for part of the rows, as once, few or many counts, or as a class when the clone is expanded.

D gene | J gene | V gene | clone size | CDR3 DNA | CDR3 protein
- | TRBJ1-5 | TRBV12-3/TRBV12-4 | few | TGTGCCAGCACTCTTGGGGGGTCGCTTCAGCCCCAGCATTTT | CASTLGGSLQPQHF
- | TRBJ1-5 | TRBV20-1 | - | TGCAGTGCAGGGGGACTGCAGCCCCAGCATTTT | CSAGGLQPQHF
- | TRBJ2-2 | TRBV4-2 | - | TGTGCCAGCAGCCAAGGAGGGTACGGCACCGGGGAGCTGTTTTTT | CASSQGGYGTGELFF
TRBD2 | TRBJ2-1 | TRBV12-3/TRBV12-4 | - | TGTGCCAGCAGTTACGGGACTAGCGGGAGTCCCGATGTGCAGTTCTTC | CASSYGTSGSPDVQFF
- | TRBJ1-4 | TRBV20-1 | few | TGCAGTGCTACGGGCCTCGGGGAGTTTAATGAAAAACTGTTTTTT | CSATGLGEFNEKLFF
TRBD2 | TRBJ2-3 | TRBV28 | - | TGTGCCAGCGGCACCGGGGGGAGGGATACGCAGTATTTT | CASGTGGRDTQYF
- | TRBJ2-1 | TRBV2 | - | TGTGCCAGCAGAATTGAAGATTGGAACAATGAGCAGTTCTTC | CASRIEDWNNEQFF
TRBD1 | TRBJ2-1 | TRBV20-1 | - | TGCAGTGCTAGGCGGGGACAGGGAGTCTACGAGCAGTTCTTC | CSARRGQGVYEQFF
- | TRBJ2-3 | TRBV4-3 | - | TGCGCCAGCAGCCAAGAGTACAGCTTCGATACGCAGTATTTT | CASSQEYSFDTQYF
TRBD1 | TRBJ2-7 | TRBV7-9 | few | TGTGCCAGCAGCGCGGACAGGGGTTTTCTCGGCGAGCAGTACTTC | CASSADRGFLGEQYF
TRBD1 | TRBJ2-1 | TRBV20-1 | - | TGCAGTGCTAGAGACGGGACAGGGTGGGATGAGCAGTTCTTC | CSARDGTGWDEQFF
- | TRBJ1-6 | TRBV7-2 | few | TGTGCCAGCAACCCCTCGGGGGGGCAGAATTCACCCCTCCACTTT | CASNPSGGQNSPLHF
TRBD1 | TRBJ1-5 | TRBV2 | - | TGTGCCAGCAGTTCGGACAGGGGTTGGAGTCAGCCCCAGCATTTT | CASSSDRGWSQPQHF
- | TRBJ2-5 | TRBV28 | many | TGTGCCAGCAGTACTCAGGGTCCGGAGGAAGAGACCCAGTACTTC | CASSTQGPEEETQYF
TRBD2 | TRBJ2-3 | TRBV10-3 | few | TGTGCCATCAGTGAGACGAAAAGGCCTAGCGGGAGGGGGTCAGATACGCAGTATTTT | CAISETKRPSGRGSDTQYF
- | TRBJ2-5 | TRBV20-1 | - | TGCAGTGCTGGAGTCGACGGCGGAGGGGAGACCCAGTACTTC | CSAGVDGGGETQYF
TRBD2 | TRBJ2-7 | TRBV29-1 | - | TGCAGCGTTTCTAATAGCGGGAGTAGGAACGAGCAGTACTTC | CSVSNSGSRNEQYF
- | TRBJ2-1 | TRBV29-1 | few | TGCAGCGTTGAAGATAATGAGCAGTTCTTC | CSVEDNEQFF
- | TRBJ2-4 | TRBV6-1 | - | TGTGCCAGCAGTGAAGTACAGGGATACATTCAGTACTTC | CASSEVQGYIQYF
TRBD2 | TRBJ2-3 | TRBV6-2/TRBV6-3 | once | TGTGCCAGCAGTTACAGCGGGGTCAGCACAGATACGCAGTATTTT | CASSYSGVSTDTQYF
- | TRBJ2-1 | TRBV7-2 | many | TGTGCCAGCAGCCCTCAGGGATACAGCTCCTACAATGAGCAGTTCTTC | CASSPQGYSSYNEQFF
- | TRBJ2-1 | TRBV6-1 | - | TGTGCCAGCAGTTTACGAATTGAGCTAGGGGAGCAGTTCTTC | CASSLRIELGEQFF
TRBD2 | TRBJ2-3 | TRBV10-2 | - | TGCGCCAGCAGCTTAGCGGGAGTGGATACGCAGTATTTT | CASSLAGVDTQYF
TRBD2 | TRBJ2-3 | TRBV5-1 | - | TGCGCCAGCGGACCTAGCGGGAGGAGCACAGATACGCAGTATTTT | CASGPSGRSTDTQYF
- | TRBJ2-7 | TRBV6-6 | - | TGTGCCAGCAGTTACTCTTCCTACGAGCGGTACTTC | CASSYSSYERYF
- | TRBJ2-6 | TRBV10-3 | - | TGTGCCATCAGTGAGTCGATTGGGAGAAGCTCTGGGGCCAACGTCCTGACTTTC | CAISESIGRSSGANVLTF
- | TRBJ1-2 | TRBV7-3 | many | TGTGCCAGCAGCTTATCCGGGACATGGGCTGGGGGCTACACCTTC | CASSLSGTWAGGYTF
- | TRBJ2-3 | TRBV4-3 | many | TGCGCCAGCAGCCAAGACGTCGGAACCCCTACGCAGTATTTT | CASSQDVGTPTQYF
TRBD1 | TRBJ1-6 | TRBV7-8 | - | TGTGCCAGCAGCTTAGGGACAGGGGGTCCACCCCTCCACTTT | CASSLGTGGPPLHF
- | TRBJ2-2 | TRBV24-1 | once | TGTGCCACCAGAGGTGAACAGGTTAACACCGGGGAGCTGTTTTTT | CATRGEQVNTGELFF
- | TRBJ2-4 | TRBV29-1 | - | TGCAACGGGCAAGCGATAGCCAAAAACATTCAGTACTTC | CNGQAIAKNIQYF